The TCR beta chain under discussion was sequenced for a study of T cell responses to AZD1222 COVID-19 vaccine. The table came from immunoSEQ multiplex PCR; TCRdb's copy has only in-frame clones and leaves some out. The sample has some 86,000 clones; approximately 78% are singletons. Regarding this clone: What it recognizes is unknown.

Regarding the study as a whole: Unmutated variant regions are reportedly the target of nearly half of TCRs that are spike-specific. Vaccine-associated CD4 TCRs ranged over spike, dominating at 160-218 and 743-854. The repertoires were collected only after the peak T cell response.

Source: peripheral blood, taken on day 0 of AZD1222 vaccination. The receptor was isolated from an adult in good health.

The CDR3 protein is CASSLLNSGNTIYF. CDR3 sequence (DNA): TGTGCCAGCAGCTTATTGAACTCTGGAAACACCATATATTTT. The chain has TRBV5-6 and TRBJ1-3; D is uncertain. The CDR3 runs 14 residues. Trimming took off 2 bases at V and 0 bases at J, with 6 bases between the two ends. Germline CDR1 and CDR2: SGHDT and YYEEEE.